This TCR beta chain stems from a study of beta chain features in type 1 diabetes. Overall study findings and caveats: Among patients with Type 1 diabetes, TCRB CDR3s were moderately but significantly shorter in every one of the four CD4+ subsets. Highly expressing activated T cells could be over-counted with a cDNA template.

As for this clone: Antigen: not known.

Expressed TCRB transcripts were sequenced after all isolated RNA was converted to cDNA. This table comes from immunoSEQ multiplex PCR, and its TCRdb copy is limited to in-frame clones, with some not included. The table lists around 250,000 clones, around 21% of them singletons. The CDR3 runs to 14 residues. Germline CDR1 is SEHNR and CDR2 is FQNEAQ (reference sequence). V was pared by 6 bases and J by 2 bases, with 6 bases of the junction left unmatched. Source material: naive CD4+ T cells from blood. The TCR comes from a woman aged 40 to 50 with type 1 diabetes. J is TRBJ2-7 and V is TRBV7-9; 8 positions match TRBD1. The CDR3 coding sequence is TGTGCCAGCAGTAGACAGGGGAACACCTACGAGCAGTACTTC. This codes for CASSRQGNTYEQYF.